This T cell receptor (beta chain) was sequenced in a study of OX40 agonist ivuxolimab in advanced cancers. Concerning this clone itself: Its antigen remains unknown.

The germline gives CDR1 MDHEN, CDR2 SYDVKM. V dropped 3 bases and J dropped 0; count of bases not matched to a gene: 7. There are 18 residues in the CDR3. Measured with immunoSEQ multiplex PCR; TCRdb has only the in-frame clones, and not every one. This sample has 60,000 to 85,000 clones, with roughly 89% found just once. Study results and caveats: On average, a greater number of expanded clones characterised CD8+ T cells relative to CD4+.

This chain connects TRBV28 to TRBJ2-3, with 12 bases fitting TRBD2. This receptor was identified in an adult with an advanced solid tumor such as melanoma, head and neck, liver or kidney cancer. Here the sequenced sample was CD4+ or CD8+ T cells sorted from blood, taken in a trial of the OX40 agonist ivuxolimab. DNA for the CDR3: TGTGCCAGCAGTTTTGGCCTAGCGGGAGGGTATAGCACAGATACGCAGTATTTT. This encodes CASSFGLAGGYSTDTQYF.